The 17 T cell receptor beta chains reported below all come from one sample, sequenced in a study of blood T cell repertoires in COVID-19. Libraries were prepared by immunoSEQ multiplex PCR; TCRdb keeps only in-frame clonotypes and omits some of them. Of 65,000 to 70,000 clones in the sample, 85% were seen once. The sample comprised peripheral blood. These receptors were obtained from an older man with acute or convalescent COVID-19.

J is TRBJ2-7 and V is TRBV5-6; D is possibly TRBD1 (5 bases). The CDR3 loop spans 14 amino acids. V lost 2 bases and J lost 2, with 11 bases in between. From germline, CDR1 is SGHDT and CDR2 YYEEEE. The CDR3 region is CASSFPGMAYEQYF. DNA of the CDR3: TGTGCCAGCAGCTTTCCAGGGATGGCCTACGAGCAGTACTTC. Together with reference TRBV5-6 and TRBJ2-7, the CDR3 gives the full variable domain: DAGVTQSPTHLIKTRGQQVTLRCSPKSGHDTVSWYQQALGQGPQFIFQYYEEEERQRGNFPDRFSGHQFPNYSSELNVNALLLGDSALYLCASSFPGMAYEQYFGPGTRLTVT.

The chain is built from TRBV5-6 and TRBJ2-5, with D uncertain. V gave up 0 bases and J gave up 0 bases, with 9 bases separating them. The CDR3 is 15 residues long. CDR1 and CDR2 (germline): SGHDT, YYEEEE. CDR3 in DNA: TGTGCCAGCAGCTTGGCGGTCCGGTACCAAGAGACCCAGTACTTC. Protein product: CASSLAVRYQETQYF.

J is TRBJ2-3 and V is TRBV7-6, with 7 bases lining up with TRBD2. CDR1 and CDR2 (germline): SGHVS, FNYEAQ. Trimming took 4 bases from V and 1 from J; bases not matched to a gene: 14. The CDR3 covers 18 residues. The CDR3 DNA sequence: TGTGCCAGCAGCTCTCTAAGCGGGACCTCCGGGGGCACAGATACGCAGTATTTT. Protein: CASSSLSGTSGGTDTQYF.

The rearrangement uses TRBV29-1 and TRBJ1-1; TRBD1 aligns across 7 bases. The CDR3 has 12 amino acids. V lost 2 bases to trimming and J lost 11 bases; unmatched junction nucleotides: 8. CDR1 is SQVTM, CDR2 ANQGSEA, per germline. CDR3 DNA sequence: TGCAGCGTTGAACGGGACAGAAATACGGCTTTCTTT. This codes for CSVERDRNTAFF.

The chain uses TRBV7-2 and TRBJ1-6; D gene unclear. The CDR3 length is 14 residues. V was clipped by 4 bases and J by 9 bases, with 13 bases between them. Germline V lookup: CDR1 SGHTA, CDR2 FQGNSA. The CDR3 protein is CASSSRAGLSPLHF. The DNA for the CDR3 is TGTGCCAGCAGCTCGAGAGCAGGTCTTTCACCCCTCCACTTT.

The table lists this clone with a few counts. The chain's CDR3 is CASTTGASPLHF. CDR3 DNA sequence: TGTGCCAGCACCACTGGGGCTTCACCCCTCCACTTT. The rearrangement uses TRBV28 and TRBJ1-6; tentative D call: TRBD1 (5 bases). Between the trimmed V and J ends, which lost 7 bases and 9 bases, there was a span of 10 bases. CDR3 length equals 12 residues. Germline loops: CDR1 MDHEN, CDR2 SYDVKM.

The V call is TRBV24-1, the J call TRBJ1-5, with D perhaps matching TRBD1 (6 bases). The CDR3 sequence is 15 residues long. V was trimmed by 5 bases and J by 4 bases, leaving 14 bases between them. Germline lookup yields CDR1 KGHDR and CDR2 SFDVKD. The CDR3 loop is CATSAAGEGNQPQHF. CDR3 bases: TGTGCCACCAGTGCCGCAGGGGAGGGGAATCAGCCCCAGCATTTT.

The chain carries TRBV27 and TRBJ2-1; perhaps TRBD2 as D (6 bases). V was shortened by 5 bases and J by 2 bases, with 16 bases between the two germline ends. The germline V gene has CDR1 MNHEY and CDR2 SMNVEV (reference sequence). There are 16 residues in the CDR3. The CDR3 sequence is CASSPNERVPYNEQFF. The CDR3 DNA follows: TGTGCCAGCAGTCCCAACGAGCGGGTTCCCTACAATGAGCAGTTCTTC.

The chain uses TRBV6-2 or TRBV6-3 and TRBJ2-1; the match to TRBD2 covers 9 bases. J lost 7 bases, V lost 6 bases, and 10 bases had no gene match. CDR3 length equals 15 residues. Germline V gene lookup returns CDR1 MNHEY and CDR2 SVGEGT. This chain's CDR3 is CASSRRGAGGNEQFF. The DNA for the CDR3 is TGTGCCAGCAGCCGTCGGGGAGCGGGGGGTAATGAGCAGTTCTTC.

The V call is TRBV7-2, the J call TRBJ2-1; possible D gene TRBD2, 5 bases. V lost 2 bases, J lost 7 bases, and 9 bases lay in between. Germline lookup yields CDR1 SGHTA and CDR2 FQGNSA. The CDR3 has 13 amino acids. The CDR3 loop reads CASSLQPGNEQFF. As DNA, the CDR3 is TGTGCCAGCAGCTTACAACCGGGGAATGAGCAGTTCTTC.

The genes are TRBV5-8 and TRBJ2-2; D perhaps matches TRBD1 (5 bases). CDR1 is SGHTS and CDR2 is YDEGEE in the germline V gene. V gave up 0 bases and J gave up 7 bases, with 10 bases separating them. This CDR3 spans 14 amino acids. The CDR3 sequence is CASSLVKGYGELFF. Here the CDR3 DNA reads TGTGCCAGCAGCTTGGTTAAGGGGTACGGGGAGCTGTTTTTT.

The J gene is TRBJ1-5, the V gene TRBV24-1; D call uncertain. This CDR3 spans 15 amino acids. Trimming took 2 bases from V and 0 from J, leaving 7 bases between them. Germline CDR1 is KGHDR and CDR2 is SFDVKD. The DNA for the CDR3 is TGTGCCACCAGTGATTCTATTAATAGCAATCAGCCCCAGCATTTT. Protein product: CATSDSINSNQPQHF.

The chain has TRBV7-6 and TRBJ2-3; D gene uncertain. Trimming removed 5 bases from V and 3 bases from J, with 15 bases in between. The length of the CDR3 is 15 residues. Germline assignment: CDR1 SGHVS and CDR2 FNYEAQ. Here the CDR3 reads CASSPMYASTDTQYF. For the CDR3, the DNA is TGTGCCAGCAGCCCCATGTATGCGTCAACAGATACGCAGTATTTT.

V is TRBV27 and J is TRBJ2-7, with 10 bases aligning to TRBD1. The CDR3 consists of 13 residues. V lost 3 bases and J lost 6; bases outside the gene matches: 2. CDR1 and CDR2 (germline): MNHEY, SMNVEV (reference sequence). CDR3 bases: TGTGCCAGCAGTTTCCGGGACAGGGGCGAGCAGTACTTC. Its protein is CASSFRDRGEQYF.

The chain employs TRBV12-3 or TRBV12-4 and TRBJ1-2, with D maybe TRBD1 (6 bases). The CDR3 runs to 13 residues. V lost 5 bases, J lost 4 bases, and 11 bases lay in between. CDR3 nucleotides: TGTGCCAGCAGTCCGAGGGGGATCTATGGCTACACCTTC. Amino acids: CASSPRGIYGYTF.

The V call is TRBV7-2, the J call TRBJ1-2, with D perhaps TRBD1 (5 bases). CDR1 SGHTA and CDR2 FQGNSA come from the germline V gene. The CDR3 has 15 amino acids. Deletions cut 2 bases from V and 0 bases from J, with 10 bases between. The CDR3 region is CASSLTRAANYGYTF. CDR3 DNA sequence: TGTGCCAGCAGCTTAACCAGGGCCGCTAACTATGGCTACACCTTC.

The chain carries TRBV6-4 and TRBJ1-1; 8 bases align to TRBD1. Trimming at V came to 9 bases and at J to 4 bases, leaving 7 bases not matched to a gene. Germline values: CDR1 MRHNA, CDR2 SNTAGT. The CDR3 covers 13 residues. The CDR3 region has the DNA TGTGCCAGTTCCCAGGGGGCTGGCACTGAAGCTTTCTTT. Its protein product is CASSQGAGTEAFF.